A selection of T cell receptor beta chains follows, all from one sample in a study of tumor-infiltrating lymphocytes in primary liver carcinoma. A single record per CDR3 protein comes from TCRdb applying MiXCR to the multiplex PCR reads. The sample carries 40,000 to 50,000 distinct CDR3 sequences, around three quarters recorded once. The sequenced material came from liver tumor tissue from sampling region 3. Source of these receptors: a middle-aged man with primary liver carcinoma and hepatitis B virus infection. Each CDR3 is given with its conserved first and last residue. Fields, in order: D gene, V gene, J gene, clone size, CDR3 protein, CDR3 DNA. The D gene is left open where the match is weak. Some rows mark clone size as missing; the rest say once, few, many or name a class of expanded clone.

TRBD2	TRBV28	TRBJ2-7	many	CASSLGPTSGRAIPEQYF	TGTGCCAGCAGTTTAGGTCCCACTAGCGGGAGGGCCATTCCCGAGCAGTACTTC
TRBD1	TRBV6-6	TRBJ2-7	NA	CAVRGQQHFYEQYF	TGTGCCGTCAGGGGACAGCAGCATTTCTACGAGCAATACTTC
NA	TRBV21-1	TRBJ2-1	NA	CVSSKEAGGSNEQFF	TGTGTCAGCAGTAAAGAGGCGGGTGGCAGCAATGAGCAGTTCTTC
NA	TRBV11-2	TRBJ2-5	NA	CASGSTGILLPQYF	TGTGCCAGCGGCTCGACGGGGATATTATTGCCACAGTACTTC
NA	TRBV6-1	TRBJ1-6	NA	CASAPASGNSLLHF	TGTGCCAGCGCTCCGGCATCTGGGAATTCACTCCTCCACTTT
NA	TRBV11-2	TRBJ2-5	NA	CTNSLVSGGNRQETQYF	TGTACCAACAGCTTAGTCAGTGGGGGCAATCGGCAAGAGACCCAGTACTTC
TRBD2	TRBV6-5	TRBJ2-7	NA	CAGSYSGGTYEQYF	TGTGCCGGCAGTTACTCCGGGGGGACCTACGAACAGTACTTC
NA	TRBV6-1	TRBJ2-5	NA	CVSRVTGETQYF	TGTGTCAGCAGGGTAACGGGAGAGACCCAGTACTTC
TRBD2	TRBV7-2	TRBJ2-3	NA	CASMLREGRTDTQYF	TGTGCCAGCATGCTCCGGGAGGGCCGCACAGATACGCAGTATTTT
NA	TRBV6-2/TRBV6-3	TRBJ2-7	NA	CASSLLRQDSCEQYF	TGTGCCAGCAGCCTCCTTCGACAAGACTCCTGCGAGCAGTACTTC
NA	TRBV7-2	TRBJ2-3	NA	CASTGDWHTQYF	TGTGCCAGCACAGGGGATTGGCATACGCAGTATTTT
NA	TRBV6-5	TRBJ2-2	NA	CASGYVVDGTGDLFF	TGTGCCAGCGGTTACGTAGTGGACGGCACCGGGGACCTGTTTTTT
NA	TRBV12-3/TRBV12-4	TRBJ2-1	NA	CASITDQRGNEQFF	TGTGCCAGTATTACAGATCAGAGAGGCAATGAGCAGTTCTTC
TRBD2	TRBV11-1	TRBJ2-1	NA	CTSSLARPGLEDDEQFF	TGTACCAGCAGCTTAGCCCGTCCGGGACTAGAGGACGATGAGCAGTTCTTC
NA	TRBV6-5	TRBJ1-2	NA	CASNLGPRDTLYGYTF	TGTGCCAGCAACCTCGGACCCAGGGACACCCTCTATGGCTACACCTTC
NA	TRBV29-1	TRBJ2-4	NA	CSVVVEGQAYF	TGCAGCGTTGTCGTGGAGGGCCAGGCTTACTTC
TRBD2	TRBV29-1	TRBJ2-1	NA	CSVVLAAAQQFF	TGCAGTGTTGTTCTAGCGGCTGCGCAGCAGTTCTTC
NA	TRBV7-2	TRBJ2-3	NA	CASSWRDTDTQYF	TGTGCCAGCAGCTGGCGGGACACAGATACGCAGTATTTT
TRBD2	TRBV6-5	TRBJ2-7	NA	CASSALGLAGVLGEQYF	TGTGCCAGCAGCGCTTTGGGACTAGCGGGAGTTCTGGGGGAGCAGTACTTC
NA	TRBV4-1	TRBJ2-7	NA	CASSPSPEGVSYEQYF	TGCGCCAGCAGCCCCTCTCCAGAGGGGGTCTCCTACGAGCAGTACTTC
TRBD1	TRBV18	TRBJ2-5	many	CASSPRGGEETQYF	TGTGCCAGCTCACCACGAGGGGGCGAAGAGACCCAGTACTTC
NA	TRBV11-1	TRBJ2-1	NA	CDSSLGRANELFF	TGTGACAGCAGCTTAGGTCGGGCAAATGAGCTGTTCTTC
TRBD2	TRBV4-2	TRBJ2-5	many	CASSQGEASGGETQYF	TGTGCCAGCAGCCAAGGAGAGGCTAGCGGGGGGGAGACCCAGTACTTC
TRBD2	TRBV6-1	TRBJ2-1	NA	CASCGGSWAGEVNEQFF	TGTGCCAGCTGTGGGGGGTCATGGGCGGGAGAGGTGAATGAGCAGTTCTTC
NA	TRBV2	TRBJ2-1	NA	CASSPSETYNRQFF	TGTGCCAGCAGTCCTAGCGAGACCTACAATCGGCAGTTCTTC
NA	TRBV5-1	TRBJ2-7	NA	CASREWNSYEQYF	TGCGCCAGCAGGGAGTGGAACTCCTACGAGCAGTACTTC
NA	TRBV11-2	TRBJ2-7	NA	CASSLTHGAYVQYF	TGTGCCAGCAGCTTGACCCACGGAGCCTACGTGCAGTACTTC
NA	TRBV12-3/TRBV12-4	TRBJ2-3	NA	CSSILNSDGTDTQYF	TGTTCCAGCATCTTGAATAGCGATGGGACGGATACGCAGTATTTT
NA	TRBV6-6	TRBJ2-1	NA	CATSVGLPQFF	TGTGCCACCTCCGTAGGACTACCACAGTTCTTC
NA	TRBV6-1	TRBJ2-3	NA	CASTPVGAPSTDTQYF	TGTGCCAGCACACCTGTGGGGGCCCCTAGCACAGATACGCAGTATTTT
NA	TRBV5-1	TRBJ2-6	NA	CASSLLPGSSSGANVLTF	TGCGCCAGCAGCTTGCTACCGGGATCTTCCTCTGGGGCCAATGTCCTGACTTTC
NA	TRBV11-2	TRBJ1-1	few	CVSSLDWRTEASF	TGTGTCAGCAGCTTAGACTGGCGGACTGAAGCTTCCTTT
TRBD2	TRBV11-1	TRBJ2-3	NA	CANGKGLAISTDTQYF	TGTGCCAACGGCAAGGGACTAGCGATTAGCACAGATACGCAGTATTTT
NA	TRBV29-1	TRBJ1-1	NA	CSLRQALNTEAFF	TGCAGTCTTCGACAGGCCCTGAACACTGAAGCTTTCTTT
NA	TRBV11-2	TRBJ2-1	once	CAGSFDPMRTGSHNEQFF	TGTGCCGGCAGCTTTGACCCCATGAGGACCGGGAGTCACAATGAGCAGTTCTTC
NA	TRBV4-1	TRBJ1-3	many	CASSLFGADGNTIYF	TGCGCCAGCAGCCTCTTTGGGGCAGATGGAAACACCATATATTTT
NA	TRBV11-1	TRBJ2-1	NA	CARSLELAGEVDNEQFF	TGTGCCAGGAGCCTGGAACTAGCAGGAGAAGTTGACAATGAGCAGTTCTTC
NA	TRBV29-1	TRBJ2-7	NA	CSVGAGSWQYF	NA
NA	TRBV2	TRBJ1-5	many	CASSEDGGQPQHF	TGTGCCAGCAGTGAGGATGGGGGTCAGCCCCAGCATTTT
NA	TRBV29-1	TRBJ2-6	NA	CSVATGTGTSVLTF	TGCAGCGTTGCTACAGGGACTGGGACCAGCGTCCTGACTTTC
NA	TRBV5-4	TRBJ2-6	many	CASSPILAAGANVLTF	TGTGCCAGCAGCCCGATTTTAGCTGCTGGGGCCAACGTCCTGACTTTC
NA	TRBV11-2	TRBJ2-3	NA	CVSSTGRFPEPQYF	TGTGTCAGCAGTACCGGACGGTTTCCCGAGCCCCAGTATTTT
NA	TRBV6-6	TRBJ2-1	medium-sized	CASRSGYSYNEQFF	TGTGCCAGCAGGAGCGGCTACTCCTACAATGAGCAGTTCTTC
TRBD1	TRBV6-1	TRBJ2-2	NA	CASSETGFANTGELLF	TGTGCCAGCAGTGAAACGGGGTTCGCGAACACAGGGGAGCTGCTTTTT
NA	TRBV12-5	TRBJ2-5	NA	CASGFGDYRETHYF	TGTGCCAGTGGTTTTGGGGACTACAGGGAGACCCATTACTTC
TRBD1	TRBV5-1	TRBJ2-3	NA	CASQQGPGDTEYF	TGCGCTAGTCAACAGGGGCCTGGAGATACGGAGTATTTT
TRBD1	TRBV5-1	TRBJ2-1	many	CASSLGQGADEQFF	TGCGCCAGCAGCTTAGGACAGGGAGCCGATGAGCAGTTCTTC
NA	TRBV4-2	TRBJ2-7	NA	CASNHLLAYEQYF	TGTGCCAGTAACCATCTTCTGGCCTACGAGCAGTACTTC